This TCR beta chain came from a study of shared clonotypes between healthy human individuals. Clones were read by immunoSEQ multiplex PCR, and TCRdb kept only the in-frame ones, dropping some. The table has about 2.1 million clones, around 93% seen once. Germline lookup yields CDR1 SGHAT and CDR2 FQNNGV. This CDR3 has 13 amino acids. V dropped 3 bases and J dropped 1 base, with 6 bases sitting between them. Naive CD8 cells comprised CD45RO-negative, CCR7-positively selected cells, excluding terminally differentiated effector memory CD45RA+ cells. This clone was seen a handful of times. This receptor was identified in a man younger than 35 in good health. Some clones in this sample may be carry-over from other donors' samples. The J gene is TRBJ1-1, the V gene TRBV11-2, with D maybe TRBD1 (6 bases). Sequenced material: naive CD8+ T cells from PBMCs. CDR3 region: CASSLDRNTEAFF. The CDR3 DNA is TGTGCCAGCAGCTTGGACAGGAACACTGAAGCTTTCTTT.